Listed here is a single T cell receptor (beta chain). What it binds is unknown. As originally analysed: Pooled Tregs gave about 5.65x10^4 patient and approximately 92,000 donor TCRbeta sequences. Only in-frame clones appear in the TCRdb table, and some are missing; sequencing was by immunoSEQ multiplex PCR. The V and J calls and clone size are taken from that table; D and trimming were inferred from the DNA. This sample yields over 20,000 clones, of which around 90% are seen a single time; approximately 1.5% belongs to the top ten. This entry comes from a study of B cell selection in AIRE deficiency. Overall study findings and caveats: In TCRBV usage, CDR3 length and diversity, patient Tconv and Treg cells matched healthy donors. Shared Treg sequences were biased toward short CDR3s with few non-templated nucleotide insertions. TCRbeta-only data showed roughly a third of shared healthy Treg sequences in healthy Tconv.

Sorted regulatory T cells were CD4-positive, CD25-high and CD127-low or negative. This TCR derives from a human donor in good health. What was sequenced was CD4+CD25+ Tregs sorted from PBMCs.

The CDR3 nucleotides read TGCAGCGTGGATGACAGGGCCCAAGATGGCTACACCTTC. It yields the protein CSVDDRAQDGYTF. This rearrangement joins TRBV29-1 to TRBJ1-2, with 7 nucleotides matching TRBD1. V shed 6 bases and J 6 bases; nucleotides not matched to a gene: 10. The CDR3 has 13 residues. CDR1 is SQVTM and CDR2 is ANQGSEA in the germline V gene.